This TCR beta chain was identified during a study of PD-L1 blockade in urothelial cancer. Study-wide background: Blood was subjected to analysis at 3 weeks (second dose) and 6 weeks following treatment start. Blood yielded a median of around 140,000 T cells per sample.

Libraries were prepared by immunoSEQ multiplex PCR; TCRdb keeps only in-frame clonotypes and omits some of them. Among more than 45,000 clones listed, roughly four fifths were seen once. J was trimmed by 2 bases and V by 4 bases; bases with no gene match: 9. The CDR3 sequence is 16 residues long. CDR1 LGHNA and CDR2 YSLEER come from the germline V gene. As for time point: pretreatment peripheral blood. The source material was PBMCs, sampled around atezolizumab (anti-PD-L1) treatment. This receptor was taken from a man aged 70 or older with urothelial cancer. This chain joins TRBV4-3 and TRBJ2-3; 7 nucleotides match TRBD1. The CDR3 protein is CASSLETGRFTDTQYF. The CDR3 nucleotides are TGCGCCAGCAGCCTCGAGACAGGGCGATTCACAGATACGCAGTATTTT.